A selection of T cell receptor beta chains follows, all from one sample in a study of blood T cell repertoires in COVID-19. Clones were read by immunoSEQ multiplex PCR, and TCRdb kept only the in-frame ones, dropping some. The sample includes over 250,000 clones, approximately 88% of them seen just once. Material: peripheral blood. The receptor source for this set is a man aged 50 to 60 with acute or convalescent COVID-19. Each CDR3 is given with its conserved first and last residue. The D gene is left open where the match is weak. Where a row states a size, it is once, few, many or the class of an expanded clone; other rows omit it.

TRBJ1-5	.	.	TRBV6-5	CASSYSRGQPQHF	TGTGCCAGCAGTTATAGCAGGGGTCAGCCCCAGCATTTT
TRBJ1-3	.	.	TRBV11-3	CASSRGLSGNTIYF	TGTGCCAGCAGCCGAGGGTTATCTGGAAACACCATATATTTT
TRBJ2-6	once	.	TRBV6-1	CASSEQFSPSGANVLTF	TGTGCCAGCAGTGAACAATTCAGTCCCTCTGGGGCCAACGTCCTGACTTTC
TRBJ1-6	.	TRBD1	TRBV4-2	CASSQDPRGTGDSPLHF	TGTGCCAGCAGCCAAGATCCTAGGGGGACAGGGGACTCACCCCTCCACTTT
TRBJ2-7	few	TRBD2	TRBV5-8	CASGGLAGAISYEQYF	TGTGCCAGCGGCGGACTAGCGGGGGCCATCTCCTACGAGCAGTACTTC
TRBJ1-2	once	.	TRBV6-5	CASSYSSREDGYTF	TGTGCCAGCAGTTACTCGAGCAGGGAAGATGGCTACACCTTC
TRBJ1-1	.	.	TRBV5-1	CASSPLVGSAEAFF	TGCGCCAGCAGCCCCCTCGTGGGGAGCGCTGAAGCTTTCTTT
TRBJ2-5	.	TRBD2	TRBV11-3	CASSLGLAGETQYF	TGTGCCAGCAGCCTGGGACTAGCGGGCGAGACCCAGTACTTC
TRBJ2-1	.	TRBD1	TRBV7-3	CASSLTGQGLDEQFF	TGTGCCAGCAGCTTAACGGGACAGGGTCTGGATGAGCAGTTCTTC
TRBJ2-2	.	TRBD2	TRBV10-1	CASSDLTSGDQTNTGELFF	TGCGCCAGCAGTGATCTTACTAGCGGGGACCAGACTAACACCGGGGAGCTGTTTTTT
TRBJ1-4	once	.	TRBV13	CASSSRGTEKLFF	TGTGCCAGCAGCTCAAGGGGAACTGAAAAACTGTTTTTT
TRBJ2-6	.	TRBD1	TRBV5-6	CASSLLDRASGANVLTF	TGTGCCAGCAGCTTGTTGGACAGGGCCTCTGGGGCCAACGTCCTGACTTTC
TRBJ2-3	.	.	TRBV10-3	CAISAQGTDTQYF	TGTGCCATCAGCGCTCAGGGTACAGATACGCAGTATTTT
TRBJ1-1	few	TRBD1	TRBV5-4	CASSGRTGGVEAFF	TGTGCCAGCAGCGGGAGGACAGGGGGCGTTGAAGCTTTCTTT
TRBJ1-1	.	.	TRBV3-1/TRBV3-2	CASSQVSRTEAFF	TGTGCCAGCAGCCAAGTATCCAGAACTGAAGCTTTCTTT
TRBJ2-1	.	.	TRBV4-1	CASSQSRGASSYNEQFF	TGCGCCAGCAGCCAAAGCCGGGGGGCAAGCTCCTACAATGAGCAGTTCTTC
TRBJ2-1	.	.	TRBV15	CATSSLRASYNEQFF	TGTGCCACCAGCAGTCTACGCGCTTCCTACAATGAGCAGTTCTTC
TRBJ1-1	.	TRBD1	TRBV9	CASSVGDRGSGAFF	TGTGCCAGCAGCGTAGGGGACAGGGGGTCTGGAGCTTTCTTT
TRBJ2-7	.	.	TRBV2	CASMASLYFGGPYEQYF	TGTGCCAGCATGGCCAGTCTCTACTTCGGTGGGCCCTACGAGCAGTACTTC
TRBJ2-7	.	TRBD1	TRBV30	CALDRGSYEQYF	TGTGCCCTTGACAGGGGGTCCTACGAGCAGTACTTC
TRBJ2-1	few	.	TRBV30	CAWSEIDTVTINEQFF	TGTGCCTGGAGCGAAATTGACACAGTAACCATCAATGAGCAGTTCTTC
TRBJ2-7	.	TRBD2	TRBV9	CASSVEASGYHEQYF	TGTGCCAGCAGCGTAGAGGCTAGCGGGTACCACGAGCAGTACTTC
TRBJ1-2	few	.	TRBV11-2	CASSPRGRHGYTF	TGTGCCAGCAGCCCTCGGGGAAGACATGGCTACACCTTC
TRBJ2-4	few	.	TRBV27	CASSFRGRTKNIQYF	TGTGCCAGCAGTTTCCGGGGTCGGACCAAAAACATTCAGTACTTC
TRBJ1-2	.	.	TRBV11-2	CASSPPPGHDYGYTF	TGTGCCAGCAGCCCACCGCCGGGACACGACTATGGCTACACCTTC
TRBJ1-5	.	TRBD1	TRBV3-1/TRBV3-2	CASSQAGTGGNQPQHF	TGTGCCAGCAGCCAAGCGGGGACAGGGGGGAATCAGCCCCAGCATTTT
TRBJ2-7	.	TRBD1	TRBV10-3	CAISSGTGGAFDYYEQYF	TGTGCCATCAGTTCCGGGACAGGGGGCGCGTTCGACTACTACGAGCAGTACTTC
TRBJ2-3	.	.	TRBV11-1	CASSLRLSDTDTQYF	TGTGCCAGCAGCCTCCGACTCTCGGACACAGATACGCAGTATTTT
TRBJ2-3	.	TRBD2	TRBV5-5	CASSSLAGGNTDTQYF	TGTGCCAGCAGCTCCCTAGCGGGGGGTAACACAGATACGCAGTATTTT
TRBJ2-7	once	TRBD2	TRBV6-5	CASTLAGSYEQYF	TGTGCCAGCACACTAGCGGGGAGCTACGAGCAGTACTTC
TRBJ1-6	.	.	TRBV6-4	CASSDSRRGPGSPLHF	TGTGCCAGCAGTGACTCGAGGCGGGGGCCGGGGTCACCCCTCCACTTT
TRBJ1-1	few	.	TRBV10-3	CATNTHGAEAFF	TGTGCCACCAACACCCACGGGGCTGAAGCTTTCTTT